This T cell receptor beta chain was profiled in a study of tumor-infiltrating lymphocytes in primary liver carcinoma. The overall study: Spanning 4.2 to 10 cm, the tumors were T1-T3 N0M0.

TCR beta cDNA was reverse-transcribed from 500 ng of total RNA. The reaction used a constant-region primer and ProtoScript II reverse transcriptase. Three-round nested multiplex PCR performed with slightly modified ARM-PCR produced the TCR beta libraries. The study ran its first two PCR rounds for nine to ten cycles each, using TRBV1-TRBV30 forward primers and a C-beta reverse primer. TCRdb independently ran MiXCR on the multiplex PCR reads; one entry per CDR3 protein. The sample has 310,000 or so distinct CDR3 sequences; 58% are singletons. Study-level results: Significantly larger top-250-clone fractions were found in tumors than in blood (p = 0.039).

Per the germline V gene, CDR1 is SGHDT and CDR2 is YYEEEE. The CDR3 length is 17 residues. The germline V and J ends were trimmed by 2 bases and 4 bases, with 20 bases remaining between them. Unsorted whole blood yielded the blood RNA, and germline DNA was also extracted. Among the patients, all had chronic HBV infection and none had been treated. This clonotype was detected a few times. No antigen is known for it. Sequencing input: peripheral blood. V usage is TRBV5-6 and J usage is TRBJ2-3, with a possible D match to TRBD1 (6 bases). The TCR was taken from a woman in her 30s with primary liver carcinoma and hepatitis B virus infection. This chain's CDR3 is CASSFLRSYTGSDTQYF. CDR3 nucleotide sequence: TGTGCCAGCAGCTTTCTTAGGTCCTACACAGGGTCAGATACGCAGTATTTT.